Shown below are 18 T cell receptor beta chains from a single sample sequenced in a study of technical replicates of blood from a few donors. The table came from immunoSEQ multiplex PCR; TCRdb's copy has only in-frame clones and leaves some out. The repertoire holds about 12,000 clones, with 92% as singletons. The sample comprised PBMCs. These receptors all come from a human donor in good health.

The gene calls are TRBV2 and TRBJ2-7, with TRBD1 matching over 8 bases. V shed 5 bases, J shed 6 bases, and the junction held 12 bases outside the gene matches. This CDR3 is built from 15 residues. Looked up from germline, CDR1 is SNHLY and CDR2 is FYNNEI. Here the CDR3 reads CASSPRQGQESEQYF. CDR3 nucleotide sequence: TGTGCCAGCAGTCCAAGACAGGGGCAAGAAAGCGAGCAGTACTTC. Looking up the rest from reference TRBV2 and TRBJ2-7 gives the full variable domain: EPEVTQTPSHQVTQMGQEVILRCVPISNHLYFYWYRQILGQKVEFLVSFYNNEISEKSEIFDDQFSVERPDGSNFTLKIRSTKLEDSAMYFCASSPRQGQESEQYFGPGTRLTVT.

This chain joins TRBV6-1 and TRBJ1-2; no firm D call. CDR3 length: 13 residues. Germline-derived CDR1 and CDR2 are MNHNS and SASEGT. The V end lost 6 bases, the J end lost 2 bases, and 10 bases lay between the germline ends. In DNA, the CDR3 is TGTGCCAGCAGGGAGGGTTTAAACTATGGCTACACCTTC. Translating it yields CASREGLNYGYTF.

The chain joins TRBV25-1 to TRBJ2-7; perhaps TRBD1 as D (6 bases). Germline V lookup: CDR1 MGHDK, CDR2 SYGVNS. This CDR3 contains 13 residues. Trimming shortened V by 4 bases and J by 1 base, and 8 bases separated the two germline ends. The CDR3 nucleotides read TGTGCCAGCAGTGCCACAGGGTCCTACGAGCAGTACTTC. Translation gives CASSATGSYEQYF.

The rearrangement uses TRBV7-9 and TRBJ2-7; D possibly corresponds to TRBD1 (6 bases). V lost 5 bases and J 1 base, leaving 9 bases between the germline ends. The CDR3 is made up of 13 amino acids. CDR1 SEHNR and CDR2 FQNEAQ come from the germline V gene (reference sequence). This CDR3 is CASSPGQSYEQYF. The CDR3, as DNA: TGTGCCAGCAGCCCTGGACAGTCCTACGAGCAGTACTTC.

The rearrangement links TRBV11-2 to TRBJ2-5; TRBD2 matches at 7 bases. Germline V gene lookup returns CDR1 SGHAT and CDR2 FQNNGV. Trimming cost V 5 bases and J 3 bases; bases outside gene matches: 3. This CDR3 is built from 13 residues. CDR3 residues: CASSATSEETQYF. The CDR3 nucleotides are TGTGCCAGCAGCGCAACTAGCGAAGAGACCCAGTACTTC.

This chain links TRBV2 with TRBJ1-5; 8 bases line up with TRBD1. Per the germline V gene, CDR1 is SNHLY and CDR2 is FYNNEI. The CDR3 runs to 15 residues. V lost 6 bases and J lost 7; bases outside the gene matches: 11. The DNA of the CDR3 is TGTGCCAGCAGCCCCGTGGACAGGGCATCGCAGCCCCAGCATTTT. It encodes CASSPVDRASQPQHF.

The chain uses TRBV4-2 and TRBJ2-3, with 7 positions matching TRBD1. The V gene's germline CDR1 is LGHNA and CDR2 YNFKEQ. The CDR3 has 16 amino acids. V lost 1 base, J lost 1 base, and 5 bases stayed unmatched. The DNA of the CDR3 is TGTGCCAGCAGCCAAGTTGGGGACAGCCGCACAGATACGCAGTATTTT. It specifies CASSQVGDSRTDTQYF.

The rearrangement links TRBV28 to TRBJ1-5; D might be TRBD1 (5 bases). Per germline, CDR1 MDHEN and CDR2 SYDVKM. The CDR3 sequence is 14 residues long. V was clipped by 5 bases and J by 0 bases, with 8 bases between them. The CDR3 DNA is TGTGCCAGCAGTACAGGATTTAGCAATCAGCCCCAGCATTTT. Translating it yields CASSTGFSNQPQHF.

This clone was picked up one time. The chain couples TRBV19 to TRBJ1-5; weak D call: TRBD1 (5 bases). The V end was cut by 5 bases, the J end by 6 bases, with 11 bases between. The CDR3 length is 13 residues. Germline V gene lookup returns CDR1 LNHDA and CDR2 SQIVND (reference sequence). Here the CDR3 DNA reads TGTGCCAGTAGTCCAGGGAGGCTTCAGCCCCAGCATTTT. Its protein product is CASSPGRLQPQHF.

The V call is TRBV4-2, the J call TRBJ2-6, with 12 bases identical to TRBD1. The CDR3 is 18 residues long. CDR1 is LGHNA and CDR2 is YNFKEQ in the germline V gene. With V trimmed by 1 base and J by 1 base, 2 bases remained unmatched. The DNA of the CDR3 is TGTGCCAGCAGCCAAGCGGGACAGGGGGCATCTGGGGCCAACGTCCTGACTTTC. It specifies CASSQAGQGASGANVLTF.

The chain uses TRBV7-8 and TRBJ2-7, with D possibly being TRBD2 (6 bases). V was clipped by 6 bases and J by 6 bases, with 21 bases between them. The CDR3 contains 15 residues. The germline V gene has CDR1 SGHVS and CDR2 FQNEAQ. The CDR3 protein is CASRLSTGVGLEQYF. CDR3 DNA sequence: TGTGCCAGCAGGCTAAGCACGGGGGTAGGTCTCGAGCAGTACTTC.

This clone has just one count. For the CDR3, the DNA is TGTGCCAGTAGCCCGGGGGACGGCGGATCCTACGAGCAGTACTTC. It is translated as CASSPGDGGSYEQYF. V is TRBV19 and J is TRBJ2-7; D perhaps matches TRBD2 (6 bases). The germline CDR1 and CDR2 sequences are LNHDA and SQIVND (reference sequence). The CDR3 length is 15 residues. V lost 6 bases, J lost 1 base, and 16 bases lay in between.

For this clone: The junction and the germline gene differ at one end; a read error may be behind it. CDR3 amino acids: CASSPRFFAGDYDQYF. CDR3 DNA: TGTGCCAGCAGCCCGAGGTTTTTTGCGGGGGATTACGACCAGTACTTC. The rearrangement links TRBV7-9 to TRBJ2-7, with TRBD2 matching over 7 bases. Germline assignment: CDR1 SEHNR and CDR2 FQNEAQ (reference sequence). The CDR3 is 16 amino acids. Combining the CDR3 with reference TRBV7-9 and TRBJ2-7 gives the whole variable domain DTGVSQNPRHKITKRGQNVTFRCDPISEHNRLYWYRQTLGQGPEFLTYFQNEAQLEKSRLLSDRFSAERPKGSFSTLEIQRTEQGDSAMYLCASSPRFFAGDYDQYFGPGTRLTVT.

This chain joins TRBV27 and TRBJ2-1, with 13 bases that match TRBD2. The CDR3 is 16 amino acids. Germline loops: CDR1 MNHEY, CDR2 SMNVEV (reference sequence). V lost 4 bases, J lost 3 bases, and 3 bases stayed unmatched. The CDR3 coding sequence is TGTGCCAGCAGTTGGGGACTAGCGGGGCACTACAATGAGCAGTTCTTC. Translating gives CASSWGLAGHYNEQFF.

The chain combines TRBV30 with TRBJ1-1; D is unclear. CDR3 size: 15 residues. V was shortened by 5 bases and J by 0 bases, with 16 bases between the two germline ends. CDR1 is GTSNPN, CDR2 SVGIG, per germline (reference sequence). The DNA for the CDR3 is TGTGCCTGGCAACCCTCGGCGGCGATGAACACTGAAGCTTTCTTT. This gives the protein CAWQPSAAMNTEAFF.

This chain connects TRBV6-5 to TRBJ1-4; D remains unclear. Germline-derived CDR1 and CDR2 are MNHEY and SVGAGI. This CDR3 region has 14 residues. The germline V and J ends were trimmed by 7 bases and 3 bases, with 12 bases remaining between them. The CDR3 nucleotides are TGTGCCAGCACCCAACTAGGGCCTAATGAAAAACTGTTTTTT. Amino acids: CASTQLGPNEKLFF.

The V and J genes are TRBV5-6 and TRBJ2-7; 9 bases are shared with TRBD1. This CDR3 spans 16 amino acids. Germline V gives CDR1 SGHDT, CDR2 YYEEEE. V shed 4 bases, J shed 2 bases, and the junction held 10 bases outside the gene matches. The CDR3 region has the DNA TGTGCCAGCAGCATCATTGGACAGGGGACAGCCTACGAGCAGTACTTC. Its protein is CASSIIGQGTAYEQYF.

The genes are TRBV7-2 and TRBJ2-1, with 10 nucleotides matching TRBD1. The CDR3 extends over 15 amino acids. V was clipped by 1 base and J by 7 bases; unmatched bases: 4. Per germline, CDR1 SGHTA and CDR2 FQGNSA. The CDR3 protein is CASSLEGQGWNEQFF. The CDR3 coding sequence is TGTGCCAGCAGCTTAGAGGGACAGGGGTGGAATGAGCAGTTCTTC.